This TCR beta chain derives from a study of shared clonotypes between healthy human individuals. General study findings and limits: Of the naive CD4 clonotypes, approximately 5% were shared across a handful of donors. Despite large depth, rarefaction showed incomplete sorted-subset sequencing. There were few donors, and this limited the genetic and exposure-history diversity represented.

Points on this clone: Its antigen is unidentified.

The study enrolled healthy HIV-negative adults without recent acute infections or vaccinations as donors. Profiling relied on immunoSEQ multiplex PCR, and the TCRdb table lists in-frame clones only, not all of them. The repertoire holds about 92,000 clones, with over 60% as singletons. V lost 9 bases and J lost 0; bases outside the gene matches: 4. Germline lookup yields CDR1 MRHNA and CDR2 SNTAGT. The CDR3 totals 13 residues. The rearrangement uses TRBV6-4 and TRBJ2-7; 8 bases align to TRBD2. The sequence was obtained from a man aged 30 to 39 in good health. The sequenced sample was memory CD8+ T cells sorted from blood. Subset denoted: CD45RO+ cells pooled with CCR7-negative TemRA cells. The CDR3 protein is CASSGGSSYEQYF. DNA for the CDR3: TGTGCCAGTTCGGGGGGGAGCTCCTACGAGCAGTACTTC.